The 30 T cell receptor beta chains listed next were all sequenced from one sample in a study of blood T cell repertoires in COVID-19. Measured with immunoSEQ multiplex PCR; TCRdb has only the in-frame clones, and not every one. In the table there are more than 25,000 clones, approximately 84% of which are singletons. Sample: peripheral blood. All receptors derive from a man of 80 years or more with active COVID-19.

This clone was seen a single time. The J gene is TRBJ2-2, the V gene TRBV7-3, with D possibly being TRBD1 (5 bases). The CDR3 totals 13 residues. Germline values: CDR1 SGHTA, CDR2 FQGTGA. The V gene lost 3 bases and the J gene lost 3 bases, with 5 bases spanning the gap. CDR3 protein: CASSLTDTGELFF. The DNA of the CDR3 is TGTGCCAGCAGCTTGACAGACACCGGGGAGCTGTTTTTT. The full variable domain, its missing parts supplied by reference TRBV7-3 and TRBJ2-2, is GAGVSQTPSNKVTEKGKYVELRCDPISGHTALYWYRQSLGQGPEFLIYFQGTGAADDSGLPNDRFFAVRPEGSVSTLKIQRTERGDSAVYLCASSLTDTGELFFGEGSRLTVL.

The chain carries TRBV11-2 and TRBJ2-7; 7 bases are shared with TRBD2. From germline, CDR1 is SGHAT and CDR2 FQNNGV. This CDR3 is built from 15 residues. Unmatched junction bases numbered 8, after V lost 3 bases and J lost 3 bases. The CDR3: CASSFISGRDYEQYF. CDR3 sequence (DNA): TGTGCCAGCAGCTTCATTAGCGGGCGAGACTACGAGCAGTACTTC.

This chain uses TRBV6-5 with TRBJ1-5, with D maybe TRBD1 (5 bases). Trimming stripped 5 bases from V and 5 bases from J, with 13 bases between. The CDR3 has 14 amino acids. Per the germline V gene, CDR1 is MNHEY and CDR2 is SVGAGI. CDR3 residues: CASSLREGDQPQHF. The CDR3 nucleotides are TGTGCCAGCAGTCTCAGGGAAGGCGATCAGCCCCAGCATTTT.

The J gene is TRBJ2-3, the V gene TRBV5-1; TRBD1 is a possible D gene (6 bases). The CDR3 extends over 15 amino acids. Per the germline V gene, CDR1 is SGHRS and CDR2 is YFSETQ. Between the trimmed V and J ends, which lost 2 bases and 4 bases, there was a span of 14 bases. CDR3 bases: TGCGCCAGCAGCTTAGGGGGAAGGGGGTCAGATACGCAGTATTTT. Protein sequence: CASSLGGRGSDTQYF.

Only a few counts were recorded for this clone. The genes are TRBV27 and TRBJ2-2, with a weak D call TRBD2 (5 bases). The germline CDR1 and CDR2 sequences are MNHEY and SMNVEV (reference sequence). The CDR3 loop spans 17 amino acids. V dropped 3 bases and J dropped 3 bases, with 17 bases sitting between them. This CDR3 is CASSFFFGQEDTGELFF. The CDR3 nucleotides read TGTGCCAGCAGTTTTTTCTTCGGGCAGGAGGACACCGGGGAGCTGTTTTTT.

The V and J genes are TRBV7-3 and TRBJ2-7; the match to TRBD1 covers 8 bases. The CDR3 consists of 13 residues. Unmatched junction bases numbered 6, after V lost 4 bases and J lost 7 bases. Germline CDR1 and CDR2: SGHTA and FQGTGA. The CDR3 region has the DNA TGTGCCAGCAGCTCGGGACAGGCCACAGAGCAGTACTTC. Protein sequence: CASSSGQATEQYF.

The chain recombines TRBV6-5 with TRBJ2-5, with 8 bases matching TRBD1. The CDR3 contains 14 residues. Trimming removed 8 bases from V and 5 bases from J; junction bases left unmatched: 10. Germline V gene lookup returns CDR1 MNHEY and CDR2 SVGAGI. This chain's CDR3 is CASSPTGALETQYF. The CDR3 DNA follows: TGTGCCAGCTCACCGACAGGGGCCCTGGAGACCCAGTACTTC.

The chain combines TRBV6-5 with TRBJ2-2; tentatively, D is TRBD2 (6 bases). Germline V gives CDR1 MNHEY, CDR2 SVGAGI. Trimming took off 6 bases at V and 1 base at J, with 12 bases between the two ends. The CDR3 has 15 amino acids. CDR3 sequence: CASSGGQGNTGELFF. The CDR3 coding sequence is TGTGCCAGCAGCGGAGGGCAGGGGAACACCGGGGAGCTGTTTTTT.

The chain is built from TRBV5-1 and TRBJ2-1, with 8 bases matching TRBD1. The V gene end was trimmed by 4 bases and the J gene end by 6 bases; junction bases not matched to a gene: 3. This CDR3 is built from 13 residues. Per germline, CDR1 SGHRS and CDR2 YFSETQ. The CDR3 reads CASSEQGGNEQFF. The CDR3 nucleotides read TGCGCCAGCAGCGAACAGGGGGGCAATGAGCAGTTCTTC.

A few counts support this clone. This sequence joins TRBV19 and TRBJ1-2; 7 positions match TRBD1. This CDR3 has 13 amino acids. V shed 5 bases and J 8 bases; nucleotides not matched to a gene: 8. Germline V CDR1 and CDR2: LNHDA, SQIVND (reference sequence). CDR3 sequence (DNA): TGTGCCAGTAGTCTCGGCAGGGGGGAAGGCTACACCTTC. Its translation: CASSLGRGEGYTF.

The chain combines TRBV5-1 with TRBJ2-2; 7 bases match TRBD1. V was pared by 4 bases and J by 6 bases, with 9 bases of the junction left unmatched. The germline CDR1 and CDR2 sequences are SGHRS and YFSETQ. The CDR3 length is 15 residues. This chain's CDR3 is CASSLPTTGPGELFF. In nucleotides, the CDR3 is TGCGCCAGCAGCCTACCCACGACAGGGCCCGGGGAGCTGTTTTTT.

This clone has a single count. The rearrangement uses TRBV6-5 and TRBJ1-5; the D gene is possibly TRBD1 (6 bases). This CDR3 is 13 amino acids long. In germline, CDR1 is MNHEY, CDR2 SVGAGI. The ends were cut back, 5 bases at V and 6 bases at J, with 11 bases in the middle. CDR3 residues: CASSLRGSQPQHF. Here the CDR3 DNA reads TGTGCCAGCAGTCTCAGGGGTAGTCAGCCCCAGCATTTT.

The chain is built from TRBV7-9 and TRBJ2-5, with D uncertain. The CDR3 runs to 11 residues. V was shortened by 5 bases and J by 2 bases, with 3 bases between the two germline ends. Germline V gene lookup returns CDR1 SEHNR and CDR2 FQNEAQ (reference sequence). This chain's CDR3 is CASSPQETQYF. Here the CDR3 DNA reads TGTGCCAGCAGCCCGCAAGAGACCCAGTACTTC.

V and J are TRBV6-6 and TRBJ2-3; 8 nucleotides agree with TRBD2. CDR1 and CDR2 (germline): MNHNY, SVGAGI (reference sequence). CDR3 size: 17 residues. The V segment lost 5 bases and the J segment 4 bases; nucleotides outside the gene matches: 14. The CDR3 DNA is TGTGCCAGCAGTCCCACACCGGGGGGGGGCCATCCAGATACGCAGTATTTT. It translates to CASSPTPGGGHPDTQYF.

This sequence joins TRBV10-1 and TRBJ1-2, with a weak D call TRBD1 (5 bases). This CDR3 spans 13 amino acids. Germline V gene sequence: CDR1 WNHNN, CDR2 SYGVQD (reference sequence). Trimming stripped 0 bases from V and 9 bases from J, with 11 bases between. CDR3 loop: CASSESVRASYTF. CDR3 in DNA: TGCGCCAGCAGTGAGTCGGTCAGGGCCAGCTACACCTTC.

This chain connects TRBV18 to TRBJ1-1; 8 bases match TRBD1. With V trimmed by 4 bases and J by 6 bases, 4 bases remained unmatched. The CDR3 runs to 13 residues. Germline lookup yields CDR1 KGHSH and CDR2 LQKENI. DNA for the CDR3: TGTGCCAGCTCACGCGAACAGGGGGCTGAAGCTTTCTTT. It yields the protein CASSREQGAEAFF.

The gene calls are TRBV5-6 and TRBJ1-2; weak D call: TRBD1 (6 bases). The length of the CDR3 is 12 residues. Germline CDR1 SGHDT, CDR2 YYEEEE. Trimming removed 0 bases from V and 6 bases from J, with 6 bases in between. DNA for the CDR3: TGTGCCAGCAGCTTGGCAGGGGATGGCTACACCTTC. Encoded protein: CASSLAGDGYTF.

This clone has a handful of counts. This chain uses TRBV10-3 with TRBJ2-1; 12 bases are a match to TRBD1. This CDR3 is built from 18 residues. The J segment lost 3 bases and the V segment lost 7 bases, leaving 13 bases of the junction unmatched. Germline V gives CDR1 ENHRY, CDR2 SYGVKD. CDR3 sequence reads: CAINMLGTGGGGYNEQFF. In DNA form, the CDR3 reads TGTGCCATCAATATGTTAGGGACAGGGGGCGGGGGCTACAATGAGCAGTTCTTC.

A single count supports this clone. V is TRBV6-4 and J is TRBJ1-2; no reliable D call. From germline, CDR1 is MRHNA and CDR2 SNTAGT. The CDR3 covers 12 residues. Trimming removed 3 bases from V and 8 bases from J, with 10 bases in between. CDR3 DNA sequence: TGTGCCAGCAGTGATATGGGGAGCGGCTACACCTTC. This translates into CASSDMGSGYTF.

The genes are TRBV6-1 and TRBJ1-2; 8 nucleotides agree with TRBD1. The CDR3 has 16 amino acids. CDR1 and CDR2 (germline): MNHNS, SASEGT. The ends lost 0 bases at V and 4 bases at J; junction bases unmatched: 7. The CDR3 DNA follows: TGTGCCAGCAGTGAAGCGGGGGGACAGGACGTCTATGGCTACACCTTC. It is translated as CASSEAGGQDVYGYTF.

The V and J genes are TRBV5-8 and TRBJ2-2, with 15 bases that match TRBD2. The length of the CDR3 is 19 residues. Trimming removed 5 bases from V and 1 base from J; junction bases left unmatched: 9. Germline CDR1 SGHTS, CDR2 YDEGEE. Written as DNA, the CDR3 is TGTGCCAGCAGTTCCGGACTAGCGGGGGGGCTCTGGAACACCGGGGAGCTGTTTTTT. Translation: CASSSGLAGGLWNTGELFF.

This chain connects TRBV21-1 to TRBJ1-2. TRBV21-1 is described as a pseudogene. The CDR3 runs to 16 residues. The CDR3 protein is CASSKSIGVLYYGYTF. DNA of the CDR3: TGTGCCAGCAGCAAATCGATCGGGGTTCTCTACTATGGCTACACCTTC.

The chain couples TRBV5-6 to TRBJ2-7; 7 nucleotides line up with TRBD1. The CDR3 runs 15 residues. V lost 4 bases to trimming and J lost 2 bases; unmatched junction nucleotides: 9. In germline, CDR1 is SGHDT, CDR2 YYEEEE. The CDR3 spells CASSDFLGQTYEQYF. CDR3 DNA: TGTGCCAGCAGCGACTTCCTGGGACAGACCTACGAGCAGTACTTC.

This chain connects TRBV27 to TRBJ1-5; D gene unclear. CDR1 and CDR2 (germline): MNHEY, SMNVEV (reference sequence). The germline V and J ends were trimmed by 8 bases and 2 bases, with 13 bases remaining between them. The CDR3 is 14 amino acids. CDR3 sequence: CASPPGNGNQPQHF. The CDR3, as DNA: TGTGCCAGCCCACCCGGGAACGGCAATCAGCCCCAGCATTTT.

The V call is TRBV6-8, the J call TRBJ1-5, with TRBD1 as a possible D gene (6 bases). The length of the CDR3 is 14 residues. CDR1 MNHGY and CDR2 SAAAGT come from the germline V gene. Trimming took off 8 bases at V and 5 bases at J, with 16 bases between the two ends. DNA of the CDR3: TGTGCCAGCGATCGGACAGCAAAAGATCAGCCCCAGCATTTT. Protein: CASDRTAKDQPQHF.

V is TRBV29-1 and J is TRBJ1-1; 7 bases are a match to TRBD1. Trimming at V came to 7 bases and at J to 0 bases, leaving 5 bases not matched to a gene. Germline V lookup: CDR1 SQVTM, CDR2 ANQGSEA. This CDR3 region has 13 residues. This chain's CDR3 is CSAYRGMNTEAFF. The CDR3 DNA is TGCAGCGCATACAGGGGTATGAACACTGAAGCTTTCTTT.

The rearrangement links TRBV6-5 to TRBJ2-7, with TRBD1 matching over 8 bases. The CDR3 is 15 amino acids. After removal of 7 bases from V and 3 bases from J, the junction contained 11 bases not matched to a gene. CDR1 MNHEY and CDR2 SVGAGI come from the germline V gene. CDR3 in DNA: TGTGCCAGCACTGGAACTGACAGGGGAATCTACGAGCAGTACTTC. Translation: CASTGTDRGIYEQYF.

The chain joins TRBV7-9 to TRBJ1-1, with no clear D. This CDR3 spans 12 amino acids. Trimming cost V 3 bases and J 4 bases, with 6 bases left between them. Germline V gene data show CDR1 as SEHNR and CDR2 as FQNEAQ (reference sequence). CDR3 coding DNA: TGTGCCAGCAGCTTCTCGGGCACTGAAGCTTTCTTT. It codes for CASSFSGTEAFF.

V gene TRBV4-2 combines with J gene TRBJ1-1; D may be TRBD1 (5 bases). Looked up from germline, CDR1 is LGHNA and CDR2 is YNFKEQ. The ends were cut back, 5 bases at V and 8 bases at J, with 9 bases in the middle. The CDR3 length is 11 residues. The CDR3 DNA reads TGTGCCAGCAGCTCAGGGAGGGAAGCTTTCTTT. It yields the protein CASSSGREAFF.

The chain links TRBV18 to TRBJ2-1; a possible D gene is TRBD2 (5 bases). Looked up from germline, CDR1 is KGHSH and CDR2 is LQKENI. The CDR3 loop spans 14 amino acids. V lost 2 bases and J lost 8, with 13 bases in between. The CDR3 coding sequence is TGTGCCAGCTCACCAAAAGCTAGCCCGGATGAGCAGTTCTTC. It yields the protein CASSPKASPDEQFF. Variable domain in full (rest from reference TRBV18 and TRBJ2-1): NAGVMQNPRHLVRRRGQEARLRCSPMKGHSHVYWYRQLPEEGLKFMVYLQKENIIDESGMPKERFSAEFPKEGPSILRIQQVVRGDSAAYFCASSPKASPDEQFFGPGTRLTVL.